This TCR beta chain originates from a study of neurological immune-mediated disorders. 5'RACE with 10-nucleotide random UMIs produced the cDNA. A single record per CDR3 protein comes from TCRdb applying MiXCR to the 5' RACE reads. Of 55,000 to 85,000 distinct CDR3 sequences listed, about 3% are singletons. Germline CDR1 is SGHVS and CDR2 is FNYEAQ. This CDR3 is built from 15 residues. The germline V and J ends were trimmed by 0 bases and 1 base, with 9 bases remaining between them. The study's findings and limits: Neither clinical nor MRI features were found to be associated with the multiple sclerosis repertoire cluster.

This clonotype was counted many times. Its specificity is not known. Sequenced: PBMCs. The V call is TRBV7-6, the J call TRBJ1-1; D remains unclear. This TCR derives from a woman in her forties or fifties with multiple sclerosis. The CDR3 loop reads CASSLASGGNTEAFF. The CDR3 DNA is TGTGCCAGCAGCTTAGCCTCAGGCGGGAACACTGAAGCTTTCTTT.